Below, one TCR beta chain is given with its context. This entry is derived from a study of T cells after yellow fever vaccination. Each CDR3 protein gets one entry after TCRdb re-called the 5' RACE reads with MiXCR. The repertoire has approximately 250,000 distinct CDR3 sequences, more than 3.5% of them found once; the top ten carry under 20%. Trimming took off 2 bases at V and 7 bases at J, with 12 bases between the two ends. Germline values: CDR1 MNHEY, CDR2 SVGEGT. The CDR3 extends over 14 amino acids. The material was PBMCs, obtained 15 days after the yellow fever booster vaccination. The J gene is TRBJ1-5, the V gene TRBV6-2 or TRBV6-3; D is perhaps TRBD1 (6 bases). This TCR was sampled from a young man who received the YFV17D yellow fever vaccine. The CDR3 here is CASSYVGAWQPQHF. The CDR3 DNA sequence: TGTGCCAGCAGTTACGTGGGGGCTTGGCAGCCCCAGCATTTT.